This T cell receptor (beta chain) was profiled in a study of response to subunit inactivated influenza vaccine. Study results and limitations: T cells newly recruited by each seasonal influenza vaccination are few, the authors suggested.

This CDR3 region has 14 residues. Between the trimmed V and J ends, which lost 3 bases and 3 bases, there was a span of 11 bases. Note on this clonotype: Its antigen is not known.

TCRdb recomputed calls from the RT-PCR reads with MiXCR, one row per CDR3 protein. Of 530,000 or so distinct CDR3 sequences listed, 12% were seen once; the top ten hold roughly 10%. This chain links TRBV12-3 or TRBV12-4 with TRBJ1-1; TRBD1 might be the D (5 bases). This receptor was taken from a man aged 50 to 60 who received an inactivated influenza vaccine. Specimen: PBMCs from blood, collected on the day of vaccination. In DNA, the CDR3 is TGTGCCAGCAGTTTCCAGGGTGGGGACACTGAAGCTTTCTTT. Its translation is CASSFQGGDTEAFF.